The table lists the clone carrying this T cell receptor (beta chain) with a few counts. Antigen specificity is unknown. The data are from a study of cytomegalovirus exposure and HLA in healthy donors. Study results and limitations: There were 150 to 200 TCR beta chains listed as cytomegalovirus-associated. The tendency of first-cohort TCR clusters to co-occur in the 120 validation repertoires was the finding of a later analysis.

The data were produced by immunoSEQ multiplex PCR, yet TCRdb's version contains in-frame clones alone and is incomplete. Of 200,000 to 250,000 clones in the sample, 75% to 90% were seen once. Germline V gene lookup returns CDR1 LNHNV and CDR2 YYDKDF (reference sequence). CDR3 length equals 15 residues. The ends were cut back, 5 bases at V and 0 bases at J, with 11 bases in the middle. This clonotype originated in a woman aged 25 to 45 in good health and CMV-seropositive. Sequencing was performed on PBMCs. The rearrangement joins TRBV15 to TRBJ1-5; perhaps TRBD1 as D (6 bases). CDR3 sequence: CATSAQGNSNQPQHF. In DNA, the CDR3 is TGTGCCACCAGCGCACAGGGTAATAGCAATCAGCCCCAGCATTTT.